A selection of T cell receptor beta chains follows, all from one sample in a study of blood T cell repertoires in COVID-19. Only in-frame clones appear in the TCRdb table, and some are missing; sequencing was by immunoSEQ multiplex PCR. Of under 250,000 clones listed, roughly 88% are singletons. Sequenced input: peripheral blood. The receptor set was obtained from an elderly woman with COVID-19, enrolled during active disease. Each CDR3 is given with its conserved first and last residue. The D gene is left open where the match is weak. Clone size appears in some rows only: once, few, many, or a class for an expanded clone.

size,D,V,J,DNA,CDR3
once,-,TRBV2,TRBJ2-1,TGTGCCAGCACGGGACATAAGGGCAATGAGCAGTTCTTC,CASTGHKGNEQFF
once,-,TRBV6-4,TRBJ2-1,TGTGCCAGCAGTGTAAGTCAGGGGGGCTACAATGAGCAGTTCTTC,CASSVSQGGYNEQFF
-,-,TRBV28,TRBJ1-3,TGTGCCAGCCGACTCACAGGGCCTCTCTCTGGAAACACCATATATTTT,CASRLTGPLSGNTIYF
-,-,TRBV4-1,TRBJ1-2,TGCGCCAGCAGCCAAGAATGGGCAGGGTCGGGCGGCTACACCTTC,CASSQEWAGSGGYTF
-,TRBD1,TRBV6-6,TRBJ2-1,TGTGCCAGCAGTTACTCGATGAGGGGGCGGAACGATGAGCAGTTCTTC,CASSYSMRGRNDEQFF
-,TRBD1,TRBV7-2,TRBJ1-2,TGTGCCAGCAGCTTACCGGGACAGAACTATGGCTACACCTTC,CASSLPGQNYGYTF
-,-,TRBV3-1/TRBV3-2,TRBJ1-6,TGTGCCAGCAGAATAGGAGGTACCACCTATAATTCACCCCTCCACTTT,CASRIGGTTYNSPLHF
-,TRBD2,TRBV2,TRBJ2-2,TGTGCCAGCAAATCAGCGGGGGGAAATACCGGGGAGCTGTTTTTT,CASKSAGGNTGELFF
-,-,TRBV29-1,TRBJ1-4,TGCAGCGTTGAAGGAGGGACACTTAATGAAAAACTGTTTTTT,CSVEGGTLNEKLFF
-,TRBD1,TRBV9,TRBJ1-6,TGTGCCAGCAGCCTACTGCGGGACAGTGAGTCACCCCTCCACTTT,CASSLLRDSESPLHF
-,TRBD2,TRBV5-1,TRBJ2-1,TGCGCCAGCAGCACGATAGCGGGGGGGCGGAATGAGCAGTTCTTC,CASSTIAGGRNEQFF
few,-,TRBV5-1,TRBJ1-3,TGCGCCAGCAGCCCCGGTTACTCTGGAAACACCATATATTTT,CASSPGYSGNTIYF
once,TRBD1,TRBV7-2,TRBJ2-2,TGTGCCAGCAGCCCCAGGGGGACCCTCGCCGGGGAGCTGTTTTTT,CASSPRGTLAGELFF
-,-,TRBV5-1,TRBJ2-3,TGCGCCAGCAGCTTGATGTCTAGCGGCACAGATACGCAGTATTTT,CASSLMSSGTDTQYF